The present T cell receptor beta chain was sequenced within a study of blood T cells in healthy people across ages. Next came a second PCR, run for about 7 to 11 cycles, which used a sample-barcoded 5' primer along with a J-beta primer mix. MiXCR was run by TCRdb on the 5' RACE reads, yielding one entry per CDR3 protein. Counted here are 1.8 million or so distinct CDR3 sequences, more than 35% occurring once; the ten biggest clones make up roughly 23%. This receptor was obtained from a human donor in good health. Sequenced material: blood.

CDR3 in DNA: TGTGCCAGCAGCGGGACTAGCTCCTTTGGCACAGATACGCAGTATTTT. Protein product: CASSGTSSFGTDTQYF. This chain connects TRBV12-3 or TRBV12-4 to TRBJ2-3, with 9 bases that match TRBD2. Trimming removed 6 bases from V and 1 base from J; junction bases left unmatched: 8. The CDR3 is made up of 16 amino acids.